This T cell receptor (beta chain) came from a study of immune cell composition in non-small cell lung cancer. V lost 7 bases to trimming and J lost 4 bases; unmatched junction nucleotides: 8. The germline V gene has CDR1 SGHTA and CDR2 FQGNSA. The CDR3 has 14 residues. Profiling relied on immunoSEQ multiplex PCR, and the TCRdb table lists in-frame clones only, not all of them. This sample has thousands of clones; 75% occur once, and the top ten carry approximately 12%. Sequencing input: lung tumor tissue. This chain joins TRBV7-2 and TRBJ2-5; 8 nucleotides match TRBD2. This receptor was identified in a human donor with non-small cell lung cancer. The CDR3 coding sequence is TGTGCCAGCACCAAATCGGGAGGGGGAGAGACCCAGTACTTC. Encoded protein: CASTKSGGGETQYF.